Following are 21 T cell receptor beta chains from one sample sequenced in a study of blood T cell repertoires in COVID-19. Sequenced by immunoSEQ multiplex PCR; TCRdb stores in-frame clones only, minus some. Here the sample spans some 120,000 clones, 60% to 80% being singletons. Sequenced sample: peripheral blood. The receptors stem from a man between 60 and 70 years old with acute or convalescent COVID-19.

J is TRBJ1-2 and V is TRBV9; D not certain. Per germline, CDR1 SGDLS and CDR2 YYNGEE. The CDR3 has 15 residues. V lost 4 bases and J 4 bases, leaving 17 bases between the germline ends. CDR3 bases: TGTGCCAGCAGCTCCCAGACCACCGGGATCTATGGCTACACCTTC. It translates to CASSSQTTGIYGYTF.

The CDR3 protein is CASSPTGTGAYEQYF. Here the CDR3 DNA reads TGCGCCAGCAGCCCGACCGGGACAGGGGCCTACGAGCAGTACTTC. The rearrangement joins TRBV5-1 to TRBJ2-7; 10 positions match TRBD1. The germline gives CDR1 SGHRS, CDR2 YFSETQ. There are 15 residues in the CDR3. The V gene end was trimmed by 4 bases and the J gene end by 2 bases; junction bases not matched to a gene: 6.

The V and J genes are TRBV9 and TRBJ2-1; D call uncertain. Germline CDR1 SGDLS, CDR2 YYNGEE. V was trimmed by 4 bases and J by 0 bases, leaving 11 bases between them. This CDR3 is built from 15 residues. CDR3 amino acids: CASSLAASSYNEQFF. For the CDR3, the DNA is TGTGCCAGCAGCCTGGCGGCAAGCTCCTACAATGAGCAGTTCTTC.

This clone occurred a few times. The CDR3 region has the DNA TGTGCCAGTAGTATACGGCCAGGGACAGCCCATCAACCCCTCCACTTT. This translates into CASSIRPGTAHQPLHF. The rearrangement links TRBV19 to TRBJ1-6; TRBD1 aligns across 7 bases. V lost 2 bases, J lost 12 bases, and 13 bases stayed unmatched. Germline loops: CDR1 LNHDA, CDR2 SQIVND (reference sequence). The CDR3 has 16 residues. Full variable domain (remainder filled in from reference TRBV19 and TRBJ1-6): DGGITQSPKYLFRKEGQNVTLSCEQNLNHDAMYWYRQDPGQGLRLIYYSQIVNDFQKGDIAEGYSVSREKKESFPLTVTSAQKNPTAFYLCASSIRPGTAHQPLHFGNGTRLTVT.

CDR3 sequence reads: CASSRGSGNIQYF. The CDR3 nucleotides read TGTGCCAGTTCGCGGGGGTCGGGAAACATTCAGTACTTC. The gene calls are TRBV6-5 and TRBJ2-4; 7 nucleotides align to TRBD2. The junction had 8 bases not matched to a gene; V was cut back by 9 bases and J by 6 bases. The length of the CDR3 is 13 residues. Germline V gene data show CDR1 as MNHEY and CDR2 as SVGAGI.

The chain's CDR3 is CASSTGIGQPQHF. In DNA form, the CDR3 reads TGTGCCAGCAGTACAGGGATAGGTCAGCCCCAGCATTTT. The chain couples TRBV11-2 to TRBJ1-5; D might be TRBD1 (6 bases). The CDR3 spans 13 residues. Germline CDR1 is SGHAT and CDR2 is FQNNGV. V was shortened by 6 bases and J by 6 bases, with 12 bases between the two germline ends.

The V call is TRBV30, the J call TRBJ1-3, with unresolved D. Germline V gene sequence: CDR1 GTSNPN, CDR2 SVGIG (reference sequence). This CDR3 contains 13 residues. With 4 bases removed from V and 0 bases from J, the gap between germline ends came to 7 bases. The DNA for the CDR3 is TGTGCCTGGAAACACAGCTCTGGAAACACCATATATTTT. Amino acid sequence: CAWKHSSGNTIYF.

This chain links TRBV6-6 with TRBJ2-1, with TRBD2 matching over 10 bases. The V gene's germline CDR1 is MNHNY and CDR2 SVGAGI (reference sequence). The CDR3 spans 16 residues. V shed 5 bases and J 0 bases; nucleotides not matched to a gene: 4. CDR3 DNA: TGTGCCAGCAGTCGACTAGCGGGTGCCTCCTACAATGAGCAGTTCTTC. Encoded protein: CASSRLAGASYNEQFF.

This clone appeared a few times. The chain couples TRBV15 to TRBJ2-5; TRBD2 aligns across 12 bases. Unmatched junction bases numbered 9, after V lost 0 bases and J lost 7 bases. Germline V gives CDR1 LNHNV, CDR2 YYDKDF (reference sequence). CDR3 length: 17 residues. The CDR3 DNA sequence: TGTGCCACCAGCAGAGATTCGACTAGCGGGAGTAGAGGGACCCAGTACTTC. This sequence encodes CATSRDSTSGSRGTQYF.

DNA of the CDR3: TGTGCCAGCAGCCCTGGACAGGGTCTTCTCTTCTTC. Amino acid sequence: CASSPGQGLLFF. The chain has TRBV9 and TRBJ2-1; 8 nucleotides match TRBD1. The CDR3 extends over 12 amino acids. CDR1 and CDR2 from the germline V gene are SGDLS and YYNGEE. Trimming at V came to 4 bases and at J to 16 bases, leaving 10 bases not matched to a gene.

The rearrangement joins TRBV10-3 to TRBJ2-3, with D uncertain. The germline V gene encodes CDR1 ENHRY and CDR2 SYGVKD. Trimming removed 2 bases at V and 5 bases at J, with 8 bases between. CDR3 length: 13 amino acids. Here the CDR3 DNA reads TGTGCCATCAGTGAGGTCCAGAAAGATACGCAGTATTTT. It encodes CAISEVQKDTQYF.

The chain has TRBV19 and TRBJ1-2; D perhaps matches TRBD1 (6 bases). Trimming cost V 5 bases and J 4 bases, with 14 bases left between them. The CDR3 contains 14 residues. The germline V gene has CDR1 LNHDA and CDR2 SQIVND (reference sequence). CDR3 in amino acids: CASSLQGRGYGYTF. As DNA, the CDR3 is TGTGCCAGTAGTCTACAGGGTCGGGGCTATGGCTACACCTTC.

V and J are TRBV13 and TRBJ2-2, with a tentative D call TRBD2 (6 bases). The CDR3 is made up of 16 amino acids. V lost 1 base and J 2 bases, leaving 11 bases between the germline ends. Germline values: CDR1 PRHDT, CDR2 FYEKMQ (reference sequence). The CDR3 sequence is CASSLDGGENTGELFF. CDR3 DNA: TGTGCCAGCAGCTTAGATGGAGGGGAAAACACCGGGGAGCTGTTTTTT. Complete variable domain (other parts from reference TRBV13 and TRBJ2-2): AAGVIQSPRHLIKEKRETATLKCYPIPRHDTVYWYQQGPGQDPQFLISFYEKMQSDKGSIPDRFSAQQFSDYHSELNMSSLELGDSALYFCASSLDGGENTGELFFGEGSRLTVL.

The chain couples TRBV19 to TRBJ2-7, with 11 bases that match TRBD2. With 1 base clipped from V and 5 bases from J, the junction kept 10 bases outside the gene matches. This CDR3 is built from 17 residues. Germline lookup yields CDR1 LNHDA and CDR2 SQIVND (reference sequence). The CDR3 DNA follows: TGTGCCAGTAGTATAGTATCTAGCGGGAGGACCCCTCACGAGCAGTACTTC. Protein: CASSIVSSGRTPHEQYF.

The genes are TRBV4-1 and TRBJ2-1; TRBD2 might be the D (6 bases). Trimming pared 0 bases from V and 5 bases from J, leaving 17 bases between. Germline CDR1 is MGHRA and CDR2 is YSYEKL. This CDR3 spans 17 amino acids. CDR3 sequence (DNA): TGCGCCAGCAGCCAAGATATGGGACTCCCCCCCAACAATGAGCAGTTCTTC. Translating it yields CASSQDMGLPPNNEQFF.

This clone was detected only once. CDR3 nucleotide sequence: TGTGCCAGCAGTTTTAGGGGGTCCTACGAGCAGTACTTC. Its translation: CASSFRGSYEQYF. The V call is TRBV6-5, the J call TRBJ2-7; the D gene is possibly TRBD1 (6 bases). Germline V gives CDR1 MNHEY, CDR2 SVGAGI. The V gene lost 4 bases and the J gene lost 1 base, with 8 bases spanning the gap. This CDR3 region has 13 residues.

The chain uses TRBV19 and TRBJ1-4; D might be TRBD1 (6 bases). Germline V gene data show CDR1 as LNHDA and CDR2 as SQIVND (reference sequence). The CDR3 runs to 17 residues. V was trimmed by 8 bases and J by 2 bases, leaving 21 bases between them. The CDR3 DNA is TGTGCCAGTGAGGCGAACAGGGCCTATGATACTAATGAAAAACTGTTTTTT. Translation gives CASEANRAYDTNEKLFF.

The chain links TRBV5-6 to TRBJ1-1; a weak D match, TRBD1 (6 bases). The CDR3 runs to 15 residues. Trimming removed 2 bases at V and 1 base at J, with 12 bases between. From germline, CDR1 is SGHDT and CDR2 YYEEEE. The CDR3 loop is CASSLTGQTNTEAFF. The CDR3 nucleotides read TGTGCCAGCAGCTTAACGGGACAAACGAACACTGAAGCTTTCTTT.

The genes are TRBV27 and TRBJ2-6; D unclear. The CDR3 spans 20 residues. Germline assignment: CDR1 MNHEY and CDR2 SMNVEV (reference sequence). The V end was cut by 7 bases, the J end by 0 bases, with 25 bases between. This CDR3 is CASKTLGLGRPTSGANVLTF. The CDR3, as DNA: TGTGCCAGCAAGACACTCGGCTTGGGCAGGCCTACCTCTGGGGCCAACGTCCTGACTTTC.

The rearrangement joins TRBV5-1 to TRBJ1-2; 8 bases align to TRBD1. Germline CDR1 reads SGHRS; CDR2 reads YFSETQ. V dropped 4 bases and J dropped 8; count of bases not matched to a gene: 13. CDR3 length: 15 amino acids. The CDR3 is CASSATKTGVDGYTF. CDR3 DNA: TGCGCCAGCAGCGCAACCAAGACAGGGGTCGACGGCTACACCTTC.

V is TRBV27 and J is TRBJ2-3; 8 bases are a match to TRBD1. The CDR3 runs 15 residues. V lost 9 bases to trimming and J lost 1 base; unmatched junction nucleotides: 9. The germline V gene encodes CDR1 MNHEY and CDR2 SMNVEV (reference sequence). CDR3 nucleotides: TGTGCCAGTCGCAGGGGGCCGCGAGGCACAGATACGCAGTATTTT. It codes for CASRRGPRGTDTQYF.